This T cell receptor beta chain appears in the sequencing data of a study of cytotoxic CD8 clonotypes in ibrutinib-treated CLL (dated by TCRdb to the early 2020s). The study in broad terms: The cohort included roughly 15 treatment-naive and ten to twelve relapsed/refractory patients; approximately 17 were IGHV unmutated. Responses were partial in 24 patients and complete in 2; after median 68 months follow-up, around 15 stayed in remission and approximately 12 progressed. Response samples were obtained after a median of around eleven months of treatment, with a range of roughly 6 to 36 months. On average, each sample yielded 255,043 productive templates and tens of thousands of productive rearrangements. Of the roughly 86 participants in the trial, 26 had longitudinal samples available. Cryopreserved peripheral blood mononuclear cells were obtained before treatment, at response, and at either sustained remission or disease progression. All remission and progressive disease samples were collected while patients were still receiving ibrutinib. Findings and caveats that apply to the study as a whole: Public clonotypes were found to be uncommon and were observed to contract or remain stable during treatment; the increase in clonality was shown to reflect expansion of private clonotypes at ibrutinib response. An increase in clonality was observed at ibrutinib response, with clonality remaining stable during sustained remission and falling back toward baseline at progression. At baseline, clonality was higher than in age-matched healthy donors and showed a strong correlation with circulating CD8+ T-cell counts. Sampling times were not matched between sustained-remission and progressing patients, and lymph node repertoires were not studied.

The time point label, read with the paper, signifies: approximately eleven months on ibrutinib. For TCR beta library preparation, roughly 2.2 micrograms of genomic DNA was extracted from cryopreserved PBMCs. High-throughput TCR beta sequencing was performed on longitudinal blood samples from CLL patients receiving ibrutinib monotherapy. The patients took part in an open-label, single-center phase 2 trial of ibrutinib monotherapy. Each clonotype received, on average, about 9.7x coverage in deep resolution sequencing performed on a MiSeq, where the target depth lay between 1 in 1 million and 1 in 200,000 T cells. TCR beta libraries were generated with the immunoSEQ hsTCRB Kit. The source study handled its data this way. The data were analyzed with ImmunoSEQ Analyzer and ImmunoSEQ Data Assistant, and V, D and J gene assignments followed IMGT definitions. Clonality, which ranges from 0 to 1, was calculated by subtracting the normalized Shannon entropy of productive rearrangement frequencies from one. Only overrepresented clonotypes making up at least 0.05% of each patient's repertoire were included in the public clonotype analysis. Some twelve repertoires from age-matched healthy donors, obtained from immuneACCESS, served as clonality controls. Drawn from immuneACCESS, this table holds only the in-frame rearrangements with V and J called that TCRdb kept. Clones are partly lost; checked studies trace under half to an unresolved V gene and leave the rest unexplained. V, J and clone size are taken as reported in that table, and D and trimming were inferred from the DNA itself. Within this sample are hundreds of thousands of clones, with 79% of them counted one time only. The ten largest clonotypes hold roughly an eighth of the sample.

V is clipped by 4 bases and J by 4 bases, and the sequence between their germline boundaries is 10 bases long. From the germline V gene, CDR1 is SGHTA and CDR2 is FQGTGA. Its CDR3 holds 13 amino acids, cysteine through phenylalanine. Only the CDR3 portion is preserved as DNA: 39 bases, with reading frame beginning at the first base. Concerning this clone: It has no known antigen specificity. No clone much larger than this one lies a single base away; base qualities are absent.

This TCR was sampled from a human donor with chronic lymphocytic leukemia. The rearrangement combines TRBV7-3 with TRBJ1-1; TRBD1 is possibly the D segment (5 matching bases). Sequencing used PBMCs, obtained after 12 months of ibrutinib treatment. The CDR3 amino acid sequence is: CASSSRQTTEAFF. The DNA is TGTGCCAGCAGCTCACGACAGACCACTGAAGCTTTCTTT.